A selection of T cell receptor beta chains follows, all from one sample in a study of shared clonotypes between healthy human individuals. Only in-frame clones appear in the TCRdb table, and some are missing; sequencing was by immunoSEQ multiplex PCR. The data contain roughly 520,000 clones, about 96% of them seen just once; the ten biggest clones take up approximately 0.06%. Sequenced material: naive CD4+ T cells sorted from blood. Every receptor here comes from a woman aged 30 to 39 in good health. Both conserved end residues are part of each CDR3. A D gene is named only where the DNA matches it firmly. The listing skips clone size in some rows; elsewhere it reads once, few, many or a size class.

v_call: TRBV5-6
d_call: -
j_call: TRBJ2-6
clone_size: -
cdr3_aa: CASRRDTRSGANVLTF
cdr3_nt: TGTGCCAGCAGACGGGACACGCGCTCTGGGGCCAACGTCCTGACTTTC

v_call: TRBV7-9
d_call: -
j_call: TRBJ2-7
clone_size: -
cdr3_aa: CASSLAGERVLYF
cdr3_nt: TGTGCCAGCAGCTTAGCCGGTGAAAGGGTCCTCTACTTC

v_call: TRBV7-9
d_call: -
j_call: TRBJ1-1
clone_size: -
cdr3_aa: CASSTGTQEAFF
cdr3_nt: TGTGCCAGCAGCACCGGGACCCAAGAAGCTTTCTTT

v_call: TRBV5-1
d_call: -
j_call: TRBJ1-4
clone_size: -
cdr3_aa: CASSLGRSQGEKLFF
cdr3_nt: TGCGCCAGCAGCTTGGGGCGATCCCAGGGTGAAAAACTGTTTTTT

v_call: TRBV7-7
d_call: TRBD2
j_call: TRBJ2-2
clone_size: once
cdr3_aa: CASSLAGGGAAGELFF
cdr3_nt: TGTGCCAGCAGCTTAGCCGGGGGAGGGGCGGCCGGGGAGCTGTTTTTT

v_call: TRBV29-1
d_call: TRBD2
j_call: TRBJ2-3
clone_size: -
cdr3_aa: CSVGGRAADTQYF
cdr3_nt: TGCAGCGTTGGCGGGAGGGCCGCAGATACGCAGTATTTT

v_call: TRBV29-1
d_call: TRBD2
j_call: TRBJ2-1
clone_size: -
cdr3_aa: CSSGLAGPGNEQFF
cdr3_nt: TGCAGCTCGGGACTAGCGGGGCCGGGCAATGAGCAGTTCTTC

v_call: TRBV7-8
d_call: TRBD1
j_call: TRBJ2-6
clone_size: -
cdr3_aa: CASSLGQGARLLAGANVLTF
cdr3_nt: TGTGCCAGCAGCTTAGGACAGGGGGCTAGGTTACTAGCTGGGGCCAACGTCCTGACTTTC

v_call: TRBV7-9
d_call: TRBD1
j_call: TRBJ1-4
clone_size: -
cdr3_aa: CASSQGKTGGPVNEKLFF
cdr3_nt: TGTGCCAGCAGCCAAGGGAAAACAGGGGGCCCAGTTAATGAAAAACTGTTTTTT

v_call: TRBV10-3
d_call: -
j_call: TRBJ2-1
clone_size: once
cdr3_aa: CAISETLGTGITFEQFF
cdr3_nt: TGTGCCATCAGTGAAACTCTCGGGACTGGCATAACGTTTGAGCAGTTCTTC

v_call: TRBV6-1
d_call: -
j_call: TRBJ1-4
clone_size: -
cdr3_aa: CASIEGEEKLFF
cdr3_nt: TGTGCCAGCATAGAGGGGGAAGAAAAACTGTTTTTT

v_call: TRBV4-2
d_call: -
j_call: TRBJ1-1
clone_size: -
cdr3_aa: CASSQESGAGNTEAFF
cdr3_nt: TGTGCCAGCAGCCAAGAGTCAGGGGCAGGGAACACTGAAGCTTTCTTT

v_call: TRBV11-2
d_call: -
j_call: TRBJ2-7
clone_size: -
cdr3_aa: CASSRTGQQYEQYF
cdr3_nt: TGTGCCAGCAGCCGTACAGGGCAGCAATACGAGCAGTACTTC

v_call: TRBV30
d_call: -
j_call: TRBJ1-5
clone_size: -
cdr3_aa: CAWSRGLSNQPQHF
cdr3_nt: TGTGCCTGGAGTAGGGGGTTAAGCAATCAGCCCCAGCATTTT

v_call: TRBV27
d_call: -
j_call: TRBJ2-7
clone_size: -
cdr3_aa: CASSLLRDTYEQYF
cdr3_nt: TGTGCCAGCAGTTTACTCCGGGACACTTACGAGCAGTACTTC

v_call: TRBV4-2
d_call: -
j_call: TRBJ2-3
clone_size: -
cdr3_aa: CASSQVVASTDTQYF
cdr3_nt: TGTGCCAGCAGCCAAGTTGTTGCCAGCACAGATACGCAGTATTTT

v_call: TRBV5-1
d_call: -
j_call: TRBJ2-5
clone_size: -
cdr3_aa: CASRVWLASVQETQYF
cdr3_nt: TGCGCCAGCAGGGTCTGGCTAGCGAGCGTGCAAGAGACCCAGTACTTC

v_call: TRBV19
d_call: -
j_call: TRBJ1-2
clone_size: -
cdr3_aa: CASRARDYGYTF
cdr3_nt: TGTGCCAGTAGGGCAAGGGACTATGGCTACACCTTC

v_call: TRBV2
d_call: TRBD2
j_call: TRBJ2-2
clone_size: -
cdr3_aa: CASSEALAGVTELFF
cdr3_nt: TGTGCCAGCAGTGAAGCGTTAGCGGGAGTCACCGAGCTGTTTTTT